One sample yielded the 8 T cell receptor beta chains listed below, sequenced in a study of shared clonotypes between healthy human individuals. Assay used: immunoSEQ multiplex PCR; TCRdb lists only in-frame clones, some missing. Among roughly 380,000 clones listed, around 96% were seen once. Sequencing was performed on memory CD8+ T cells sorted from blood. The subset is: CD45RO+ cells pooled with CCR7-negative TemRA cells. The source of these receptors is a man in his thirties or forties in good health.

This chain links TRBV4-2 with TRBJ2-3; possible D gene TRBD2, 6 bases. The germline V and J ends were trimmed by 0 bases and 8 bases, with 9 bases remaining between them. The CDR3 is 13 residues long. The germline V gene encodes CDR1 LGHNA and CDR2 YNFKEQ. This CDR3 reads CASSQEVRGTQYF. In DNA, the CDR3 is TGTGCCAGCAGCCAAGAGGTGCGGGGTACGCAGTATTTT.

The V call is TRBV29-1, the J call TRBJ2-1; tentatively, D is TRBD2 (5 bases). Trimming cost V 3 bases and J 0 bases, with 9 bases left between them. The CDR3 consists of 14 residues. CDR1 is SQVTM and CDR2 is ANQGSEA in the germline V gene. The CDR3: CSVERVGSYNEQFF. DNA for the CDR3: TGCAGCGTTGAGAGGGTTGGCTCCTACAATGAGCAGTTCTTC.

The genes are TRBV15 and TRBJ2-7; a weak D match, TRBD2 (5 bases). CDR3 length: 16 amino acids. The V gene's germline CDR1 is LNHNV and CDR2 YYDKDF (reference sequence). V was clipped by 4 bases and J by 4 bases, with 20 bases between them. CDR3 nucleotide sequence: TGTGCCACCAGCAAGGGTATTAGGGAGACTGATTACGAGCAGTACTTC. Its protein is CATSKGIRETDYEQYF.

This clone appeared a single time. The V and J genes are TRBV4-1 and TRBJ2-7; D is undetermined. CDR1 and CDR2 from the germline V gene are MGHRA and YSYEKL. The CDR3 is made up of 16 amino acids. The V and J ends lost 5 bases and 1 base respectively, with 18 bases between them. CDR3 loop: CASSATATGFSYEQYF. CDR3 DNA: TGCGCCAGCAGCGCAACCGCGACGGGTTTTTCCTACGAGCAGTACTTC.

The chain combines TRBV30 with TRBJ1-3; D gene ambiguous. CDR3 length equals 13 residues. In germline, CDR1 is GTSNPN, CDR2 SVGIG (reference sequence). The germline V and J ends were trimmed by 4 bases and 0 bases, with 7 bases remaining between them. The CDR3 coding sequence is TGTGCCTGGATTCGGGGCTCTGGAAACACCATATATTTT. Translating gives CAWIRGSGNTIYF.

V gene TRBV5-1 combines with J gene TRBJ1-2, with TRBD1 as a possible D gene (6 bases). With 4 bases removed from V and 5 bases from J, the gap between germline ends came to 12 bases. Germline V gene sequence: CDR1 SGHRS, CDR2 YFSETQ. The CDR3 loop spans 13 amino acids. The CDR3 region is CASSLMQGYGYTF. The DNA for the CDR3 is TGCGCCAGCAGCCTTATGCAGGGGTATGGCTACACCTTC.

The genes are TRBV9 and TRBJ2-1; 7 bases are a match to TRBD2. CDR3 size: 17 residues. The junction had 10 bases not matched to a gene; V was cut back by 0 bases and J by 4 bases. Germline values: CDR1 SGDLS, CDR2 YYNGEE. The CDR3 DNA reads TGTGCCAGCAGCGTAGATCCACGTCCTAGCGGATACAATGAGCAGTTCTTC. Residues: CASSVDPRPSGYNEQFF. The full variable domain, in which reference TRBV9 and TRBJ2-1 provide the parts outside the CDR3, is DSGVTQTPKHLITATGQRVTLRCSPRSGDLSVYWYQQSLDQGLQFLIQYYNGEERAKGNILERFSAQQFPDLHSELNLSSLELGDSALYFCASSVDPRPSGYNEQFFGPGTRLTVL.

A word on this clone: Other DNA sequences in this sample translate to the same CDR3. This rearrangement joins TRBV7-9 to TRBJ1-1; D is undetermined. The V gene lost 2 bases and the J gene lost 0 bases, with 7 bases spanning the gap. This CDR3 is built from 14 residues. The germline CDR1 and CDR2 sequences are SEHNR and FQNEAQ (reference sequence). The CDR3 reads CASSLLKLNTEAFF. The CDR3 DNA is TGTGCCAGCAGCTTACTAAAACTGAACACTGAAGCTTTCTTT.